The following is a T cell receptor (beta chain) sequence with its context. Its matching antigen is unknown. These data originate in a study of blood T cells in healthy people across ages. Study overall: With template switching, about one barcoded beta molecule was captured per two T cells.

A second PCR of about 7 to 11 cycles used a sample-barcoded 5' primer and a J-beta primer mix. Via MiXCR, TCRdb re-called the 5' RACE reads, giving one row per CDR3 protein. The table records fewer than 700,000 distinct CDR3 sequences, less than 45% of them present only once. Trimming left V 1 base short and J 11 bases short, with 20 bases between. Per the germline V gene, CDR1 is DFQATT and CDR2 is SNEGSKA (reference sequence). This CDR3 spans 14 amino acids. Findings of the study overall: In older individuals, TCR beta diversity per million T cells was lower, falling roughly linearly with age.

The rearrangement uses TRBV20-1 and TRBJ2-5; D may be TRBD1 (6 bases). The sample consisted of blood. The origin of this receptor is a man older than 75 in good health. The DNA of the CDR3 is TGCAGTGCTAGAGCTACAGGGTTCTACAATGAGCAGTACTTC. It encodes CSARATGFYNEQYF.